This T cell receptor beta chain was retrieved from a study of T-cell reconstitution after alpha-beta-depleted transplantation in children. There are a few counts of this clonotype. Its target is unknown. Study findings and constraints: Some patients' high day-60 TCRbeta diversity was traced to surviving recipient T cells and thymic progenitors. After one year, T-cell counts and TCRbeta diversity mostly came from new T cells. By about two months after transplant, alpha-beta T cells reportedly arose from several hundred graft clones that had expanded.

Unique molecular identifiers were incorporated into the prepared TCRbeta library. In TCRdb, the PCR reads were re-called with MiXCR into one record per CDR3 protein. This table holds about 200,000 distinct CDR3 sequences, 6.6% found once. The sequences come from PBMCs, collected before TCRalphabeta/CD19-depleted stem cell transplant. The receptor's source is a boy between 2 and 10 years old with acute lymphoblastic leukemia, due to receive a stem cell transplant.

The CDR3 spells CSARDRSEQYF. CDR3 in DNA: TGCAGTGCTAGAGATAGAAGCGAGCAGTACTTC. The chain employs TRBV20-1 and TRBJ2-7, with D unresolved. Germline V gene sequence: CDR1 DFQATT, CDR2 SNEGSKA (reference sequence). V was pared by 0 bases and J by 6 bases, with 6 bases between. The CDR3 consists of 11 residues.